These 22 T cell receptor beta chains were all obtained from the same sample, sequenced in a study of shared clonotypes between healthy human individuals (TCRdb year 2020). Library preparation employed the immunoSEQ multiplex PCR assay. The table comes from immuneACCESS by way of TCRdb, which keeps in-frame sequences with V and J called. Part of the clones is missing from these tables; in studies checked, under half for an unresolved V gene and the rest for unknown reasons. The sample table shows 2,100,000 or so clones, and around 95% are seen once. The ten top clones hold about 0.13% of the sample. The source material was naive CD4+ T cells sorted from blood. Sample cell subset or site, as interpreted from the label and publication: CD45RA+ positively selected. The receptors stem from a young man in good health.

The rearrangement uses TRBV14 and TRBJ1-2; no clear D gene. V shed 0 bases and J shed 3 bases, with 11 bases lying between them. This CDR3 has 15 amino acids. Germline CDR1 reads SGHDN; CDR2 reads FVKESK. The CDR3 loop reads CASSQDKSYDYGYTF. CDR3 sequence (DNA): TGTGCCAGCAGCCAAGATAAGAGCTATGACTATGGCTACACCTTC.

On this clone: The same CDR3 can be traced to other DNA sequences in this sample. The rearrangement joins TRBV10-3 to TRBJ2-3; 10 nucleotides line up with TRBD2. Germline CDR1 reads ENHRY; CDR2 reads SYGVKD. Trimming cost V 0 bases and J 6 bases; bases outside gene matches: 3. The CDR3 extends over 15 amino acids. The DNA for the CDR3 is TGTGCCATCAGTGAGTCGATACTAGCGGGGGATACGCAGTATTTT. This translates into CAISESILAGDTQYF.

V and J are TRBV7-9 and TRBJ2-1; maybe TRBD2 (5 bases). Trimming left V 2 bases short and J 6 bases short, with 14 bases between. The CDR3 loop spans 15 amino acids. Germline loops: CDR1 SEHNR, CDR2 FQNEAQ (reference sequence). The CDR3 DNA is TGTGCCAGCAGCTTAAGCGGAACCTTCTCCAATGAGCAGTTCTTC. It encodes CASSLSGTFSNEQFF.

This clone was seen once. Other DNA sequences from this sample encode an identical CDR3 as well. The V and J genes are TRBV19 and TRBJ1-2; possibly TRBD1 for D (6 bases). The CDR3 extends over 14 amino acids. With 4 bases removed from V and 2 bases from J, the gap between germline ends came to 11 bases. Germline V gives CDR1 LNHDA, CDR2 SQIVND (reference sequence). CDR3 sequence (DNA): TGTGCCAGTAGTAGGGACACAGGGAACTATGGCTACACCTTC. It translates to CASSRDTGNYGYTF.

The chain carries TRBV2 and TRBJ2-3, with D possibly being TRBD1 (6 bases). The CDR3 spans 12 residues. In germline, CDR1 is SNHLY, CDR2 FYNNEI. V shed 11 bases and J shed 11 bases, with 20 bases lying between them. The CDR3 spells CASAEPGAGQYF. DNA for the CDR3: TGTGCCTCCGCGGAGCCAGGGGCCGGGCAGTATTTT. Together with reference TRBV2 and TRBJ2-3, the CDR3 gives the full variable domain: EPEVTQTPSHQVTQMGQEVILRCVPISNHLYFYWYRQILGQKVEFLVSFYNNEISEKSEIFDDQFSVERPDGSNFTLKIRSTKLEDSAMYFCASAEPGAGQYFGPGTRLTVL.

V and J are TRBV18 and TRBJ1-6; the match to TRBD1 covers 7 bases. Germline V gene data show CDR1 as KGHSH and CDR2 as LQKENI. CDR3 size: 17 residues. V was clipped by 1 base and J by 0 bases; unmatched bases: 3. The CDR3, as DNA: TGTGCCAGCTCACCACGGAGGGACAGCTCCTATAATTCACCCCTCCACTTT. Encoded protein: CASSPRRDSSYNSPLHF.

The V call is TRBV4-3, the J call TRBJ1-5; weak D call: TRBD1 (5 bases). V lost 0 bases to trimming and J lost 1 base, with 13 bases between them. Germline lookup yields CDR1 LGHNA and CDR2 YSLEER. This CDR3 comprises 17 residues. CDR3 DNA: TGCGCCAGCAGCCAAGATGCGCGGGGGTCGAGCAATCAGCCCCAGCATTTT. This encodes CASSQDARGSSNQPQHF.

The rearrangement links TRBV2 to TRBJ2-3, with 9 bases matching TRBD2. Germline assignment: CDR1 SNHLY and CDR2 FYNNEI. With V trimmed by 5 bases and J by 4 bases, 13 bases remained unmatched. The CDR3 is 17 residues long. In DNA form, the CDR3 reads TGTGCCAGCAGTCCCCCGGGCGGGGGGGCCGTGTCAGATACGCAGTATTTT. Its protein is CASSPPGGGAVSDTQYF. Together with reference TRBV2 and TRBJ2-3, the CDR3 gives the full variable domain: EPEVTQTPSHQVTQMGQEVILRCVPISNHLYFYWYRQILGQKVEFLVSFYNNEISEKSEIFDDQFSVERPDGSNFTLKIRSTKLEDSAMYFCASSPPGGGAVSDTQYFGPGTRLTVL.

The V gene is TRBV6-6, the J gene TRBJ2-7; 8 bases are a match to TRBD1. The germline CDR1 and CDR2 sequences are MNHNY and SVGAGI (reference sequence). This CDR3 is 14 amino acids long. The V gene end was trimmed by 5 bases and the J gene end by 5 bases; junction bases not matched to a gene: 8. The CDR3 DNA sequence: TGTGCCAGCAGTCACGGACAGGGAACCCACGAGCAGTACTTC. It yields the protein CASSHGQGTHEQYF.

The chain combines TRBV7-2 with TRBJ1-5; D unclear. Trimming removed 3 bases at V and 9 bases at J, with 15 bases between. This CDR3 region has 14 residues. CDR1 is SGHTA and CDR2 is FQGNSA in the germline V gene. The CDR3 spells CASSFNPPHSPQHF. The CDR3 bases are TGTGCCAGCAGCTTTAACCCCCCCCATTCGCCCCAGCATTTT. Variable domain in full (rest from reference TRBV7-2 and TRBJ1-5): GAGVSQSPSNKVTEKGKDVELRCDPISGHTALYWYRQSLGQGLEFLIYFQGNSAPDKSGLPSDRFSAERTGGSVSTLTIQRTQQEDSAVYLCASSFNPPHSPQHFGDGTRLSIL.

The chain couples TRBV7-8 to TRBJ1-2; no definite D call. Germline V CDR1 and CDR2: SGHVS, FQNEAQ. V was cut by 1 base and J by 4 bases, with 16 bases left in between. There are 16 residues in the CDR3. The CDR3 DNA is TGTGCCAGCAGCTTAGAGGGTTGGGGAGGAGGCTATGGCTACACCTTC. This codes for CASSLEGWGGGYGYTF. The whole variable domain, filled in from reference TRBV7-8 and TRBJ1-2, reads GAGVSQSPRYKVAKRGQDVALRCDPISGHVSLFWYQQALGQGPEFLTYFQNEAQLDKSGLPSDRFFAERPEGSVSTLKIQRTQQEDSAVYLCASSLEGWGGGYGYTFGSGTRLTVV.

The chain uses TRBV5-1 and TRBJ1-1, with D unclear. The CDR3 has 14 residues. V lost 4 bases and J 4 bases, leaving 14 bases between the germline ends. Germline assignment: CDR1 SGHRS and CDR2 YFSETQ. CDR3 residues: CASSPTAGATEAFF. CDR3 nucleotides: TGCGCCAGCAGCCCAACGGCGGGAGCCACTGAAGCTTTCTTT.

The V call is TRBV10-2, the J call TRBJ2-1; 7 bases align to TRBD2. The length of the CDR3 is 15 residues. Germline V gives CDR1 WSHSY, CDR2 SAAADI. The J segment lost 0 bases and the V segment lost 6 bases, leaving 5 bases of the junction unmatched. The CDR3 spells CASSLAGSSYNEQFF. CDR3 in DNA: TGCGCCAGCAGCTTAGCGGGCAGCTCCTACAATGAGCAGTTCTTC.

The V call is TRBV10-3, the J call TRBJ2-2, with D possibly being TRBD1 or TRBD2 (5 bases each). The germline V gene encodes CDR1 ENHRY and CDR2 SYGVKD. The CDR3 is 14 residues long. V was trimmed by 10 bases and J by 4 bases, leaving 16 bases between them. The CDR3 region is CATWVGGTTGELFF. The DNA for the CDR3 is TGTGCCACTTGGGTTGGTGGGACCACCGGGGAGCTGTTTTTT.

This rearrangement joins TRBV5-1 to TRBJ2-7; no clear D. V was cut by 5 bases and J by 4 bases, with 10 bases left in between. Germline loops: CDR1 SGHRS, CDR2 YFSETQ. This CDR3 is 12 amino acids long. CDR3 sequence reads: CASSPSPYEQYF. The CDR3 DNA is TGCGCCAGCAGTCCCTCTCCATACGAGCAGTACTTC.

V usage is TRBV15 and J usage is TRBJ2-1, with 8 positions matching TRBD1. The V gene's germline CDR1 is LNHNV and CDR2 YYDKDF (reference sequence). Trimming cost V 5 bases and J 2 bases; bases outside gene matches: 5. The CDR3 is made up of 15 amino acids. The CDR3 here is CATSRMTGAYNEQFF. As DNA, the CDR3 is TGTGCCACCAGCCGAATGACAGGGGCCTACAATGAGCAGTTCTTC.

The chain uses TRBV19 and TRBJ1-2; 8 bases map to TRBD1. The CDR3 has 16 amino acids. In germline, CDR1 is LNHDA, CDR2 SQIVND (reference sequence). V shed 7 bases, J shed 1 base, and the junction held 11 bases outside the gene matches. The CDR3 region is CASTDRGSPFNYGYTF. Written as DNA, the CDR3 is TGTGCCAGTACCGACAGGGGATCACCCTTTAACTATGGCTACACCTTC.

V is TRBV7-9 and J is TRBJ2-7; D possibly corresponds to TRBD1 (5 bases). In germline, CDR1 is SEHNR, CDR2 FQNEAQ (reference sequence). Trimming pared 5 bases from V and 2 bases from J, leaving 13 bases between. This CDR3 has 14 amino acids. The CDR3 nucleotides are TGTGCCAGCAGCCATTCCGACAGAACCTACGAGCAGTACTTC. Amino acid sequence: CASSHSDRTYEQYF.

Note on this clone: Other DNA sequences in this specimen translate into the identical CDR3. The chain recombines TRBV6-1 with TRBJ2-1, with 10 bases lining up with TRBD2. This CDR3 has 15 amino acids. Germline trimming cut 4 bases from V and 1 base from J; bases unmatched to any gene: 1. The germline CDR1 and CDR2 sequences are MNHNS and SASEGT. CDR3 DNA sequence: TGTGCCAGCAGTGTTAGCGGGGGGTCCTACAATGAGCAGTTCTTC. Translating gives CASSVSGGSYNEQFF.

Of note for this clone: At one boundary the junction diverges from the germline segment, which might be a read error. The chain combines TRBV27 with TRBJ2-3, with D possibly being TRBD2 (6 bases). CDR3 size: 16 residues. From germline, CDR1 is MNHEY and CDR2 SMNVEV (reference sequence). The CDR3, as DNA: TGTGCCAGCAGATTATTTTTAGCGGATGCTTCAGATACGCAGTATTTT. This translates into CASRLFLADASDTQYF.

V is TRBV5-8 and J is TRBJ1-5, with D tentatively TRBD1 (6 bases). Trimming pared 0 bases from V and 0 bases from J, leaving 19 bases between. The germline gives CDR1 SGHTS, CDR2 YDEGEE. The length of the CDR3 is 19 residues. The CDR3 DNA reads TGTGCCAGCAGCTTGGAACCAGGGACATTCATGTATAGCAATCAGCCCCAGCATTTT. Translating gives CASSLEPGTFMYSNQPQHF.

The rearrangement uses TRBV7-9 and TRBJ2-7; TRBD2 matches 7 bases. CDR1 and CDR2 (germline): SEHNR, FQNEAQ (reference sequence). CDR3 size: 17 residues. The trim removed 4 bases at V and 4 bases at J, leaving 16 bases unmatched. The CDR3 sequence is CASSSTGSGLVSYEQYF. The CDR3 region has the DNA TGTGCCAGCAGCTCTACAGGCTCCGGACTAGTTAGTTACGAGCAGTACTTC.